The clone carrying this T cell receptor beta chain was counted a few times. The record originates from a study of blood T cell repertoires in COVID-19. Overall study context: Collection of acute and convalescent COVID-19 samples took place in the United States, Italy and Spain.

Here immunoSEQ multiplex PCR was the method, and the copy in TCRdb shows in-frame clones only, minus some. The repertoire has about 320,000 clones, about 87% of them found once; the top ten carry under 2%. Those enrolled in Seattle joined during active infection and were followed longitudinally afterward. What was sequenced was peripheral blood. The clonotype was recovered from a woman in her twenties or thirties with COVID-19, enrolled during active disease.

This CDR3 is CASSDRGLTQPQHF. CDR3 nucleotides: TGTGCCAGTAGTGACAGGGGGCTCACTCAGCCCCAGCATTTT. The chain joins TRBV19 to TRBJ1-5, with TRBD1 matching 10 bases. The CDR3 contains 14 residues. J gave up 6 bases and V 5 bases, and 4 bases lay outside the gene matches. Germline V gives CDR1 LNHDA, CDR2 SQIVND (reference sequence).